This T cell receptor beta chain was retrieved from a study of blood T cell repertoires in COVID-19. About the research overall: Sample material is recorded as cDNA or gDNA derived from T cells, B-cell-depleted T cells, or PBMCs.

This CDR3 is built from 14 residues. The V gene's germline CDR1 is KGHDR and CDR2 SFDVKD. J gave up 7 bases and V 5 bases, and 8 bases lay outside the gene matches. The protocol was immunoSEQ multiplex PCR, while the TCRdb copy is restricted to in-frame clones and leaves out a portion. In the table there are over 200,000 clones, 83% of which are singletons. Material: peripheral blood. The J gene is TRBJ2-5, the V gene TRBV24-1; 8 bases fit TRBD1. The sequence was collected from an older man with acute or convalescent COVID-19. CDR3 in DNA: TGTGCCACCAGTGCCGCAGGGGGCAGGGCGACCCAGTACTTC. This sequence encodes CATSAAGGRATQYF.